This T cell receptor beta chain was sequenced for a study of siplizumab effects on memory and regulatory T cells. Sequenced by immunoSEQ multiplex PCR; TCRdb stores in-frame clones only, minus some. The sample has more than 70,000 clones, roughly 94% seen once. As for this clone: Its specificity is not known.

The CDR3 covers 15 residues. Germline-derived CDR1 and CDR2 are SGHRS and YFSETQ. Trimming took off 4 bases at V and 6 bases at J, with 17 bases between the two ends. Study results and caveats: With siplizumab, Treg-derived clones averaged roughly 70% of mappable alloreactive CD4+ clones, versus approximately 27% in controls. Siplizumab caused a significant drop in alloreactive sequences traceable to unstimulated CD4+ memory cells.

This clonotype was obtained from a human donor in good health. Sequenced input: CD8+ T cells sorted from blood. The V gene is TRBV5-1, the J gene TRBJ2-1, with D perhaps matching TRBD1 (5 bases). This CDR3 reads CASSPAGSRVNEQFF. CDR3 in DNA: TGCGCCAGCAGCCCAGCCGGGTCCAGGGTCAATGAGCAGTTCTTC.